The entry that follows covers one T cell receptor (beta chain) sequence. What it recognizes is unknown. The CDR3 spans 13 residues. Trimming took 5 bases from V and 1 from J, leaving 6 bases between them. Germline V CDR1 and CDR2: SGHVS, FNYEAQ. This record belongs to a study of T cell repertoires in cytomegalovirus infection. Study at large: Through public TCR beta signatures, both CMV infection and matching HLA type were indicated. General observations from the study: HLA-C-restricted CMV-specific TCR beta clonotypes prevailed in the ex vivo response. Identification of carriers of CMV plus the relevant HLA was performed using cumulative public TCR beta family frequency.

TCRdb used MiXCR to reprocess the reads, holding one entry per CDR3 protein. The table lists about 110,000 distinct CDR3 sequences, about a tenth of them singletons. V is TRBV7-6 and J is TRBJ2-4; TRBD1 or TRBD2 may be the D gene (5 bases each). The receptor was derived from a human donor in good health (CMV status not recorded). Some clones in this sample may be carry-over from other donors' samples. Sequenced: PBMCs, sequenced either directly or after in vitro stimulation (not recorded which). This CDR3 reads CASSEGAKNIQYF. CDR3 bases: TGTGCCAGCAGCGAGGGGGCCAAAAACATTCAGTACTTC.